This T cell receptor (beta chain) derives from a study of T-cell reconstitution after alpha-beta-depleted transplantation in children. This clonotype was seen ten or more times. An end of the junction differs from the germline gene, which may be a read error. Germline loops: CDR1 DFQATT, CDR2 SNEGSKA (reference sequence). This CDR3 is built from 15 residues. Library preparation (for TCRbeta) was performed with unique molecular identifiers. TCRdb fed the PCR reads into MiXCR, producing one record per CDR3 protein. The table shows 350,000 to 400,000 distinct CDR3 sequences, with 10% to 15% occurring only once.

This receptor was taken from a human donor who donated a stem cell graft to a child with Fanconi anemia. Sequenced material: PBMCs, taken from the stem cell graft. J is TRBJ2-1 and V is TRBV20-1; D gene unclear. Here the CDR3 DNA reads TGCAGTGCTAGAGAGGCAGAGACTTTCTCCTCTTTGGTGGTCTTC. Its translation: CSAREAETFSSLVVF.